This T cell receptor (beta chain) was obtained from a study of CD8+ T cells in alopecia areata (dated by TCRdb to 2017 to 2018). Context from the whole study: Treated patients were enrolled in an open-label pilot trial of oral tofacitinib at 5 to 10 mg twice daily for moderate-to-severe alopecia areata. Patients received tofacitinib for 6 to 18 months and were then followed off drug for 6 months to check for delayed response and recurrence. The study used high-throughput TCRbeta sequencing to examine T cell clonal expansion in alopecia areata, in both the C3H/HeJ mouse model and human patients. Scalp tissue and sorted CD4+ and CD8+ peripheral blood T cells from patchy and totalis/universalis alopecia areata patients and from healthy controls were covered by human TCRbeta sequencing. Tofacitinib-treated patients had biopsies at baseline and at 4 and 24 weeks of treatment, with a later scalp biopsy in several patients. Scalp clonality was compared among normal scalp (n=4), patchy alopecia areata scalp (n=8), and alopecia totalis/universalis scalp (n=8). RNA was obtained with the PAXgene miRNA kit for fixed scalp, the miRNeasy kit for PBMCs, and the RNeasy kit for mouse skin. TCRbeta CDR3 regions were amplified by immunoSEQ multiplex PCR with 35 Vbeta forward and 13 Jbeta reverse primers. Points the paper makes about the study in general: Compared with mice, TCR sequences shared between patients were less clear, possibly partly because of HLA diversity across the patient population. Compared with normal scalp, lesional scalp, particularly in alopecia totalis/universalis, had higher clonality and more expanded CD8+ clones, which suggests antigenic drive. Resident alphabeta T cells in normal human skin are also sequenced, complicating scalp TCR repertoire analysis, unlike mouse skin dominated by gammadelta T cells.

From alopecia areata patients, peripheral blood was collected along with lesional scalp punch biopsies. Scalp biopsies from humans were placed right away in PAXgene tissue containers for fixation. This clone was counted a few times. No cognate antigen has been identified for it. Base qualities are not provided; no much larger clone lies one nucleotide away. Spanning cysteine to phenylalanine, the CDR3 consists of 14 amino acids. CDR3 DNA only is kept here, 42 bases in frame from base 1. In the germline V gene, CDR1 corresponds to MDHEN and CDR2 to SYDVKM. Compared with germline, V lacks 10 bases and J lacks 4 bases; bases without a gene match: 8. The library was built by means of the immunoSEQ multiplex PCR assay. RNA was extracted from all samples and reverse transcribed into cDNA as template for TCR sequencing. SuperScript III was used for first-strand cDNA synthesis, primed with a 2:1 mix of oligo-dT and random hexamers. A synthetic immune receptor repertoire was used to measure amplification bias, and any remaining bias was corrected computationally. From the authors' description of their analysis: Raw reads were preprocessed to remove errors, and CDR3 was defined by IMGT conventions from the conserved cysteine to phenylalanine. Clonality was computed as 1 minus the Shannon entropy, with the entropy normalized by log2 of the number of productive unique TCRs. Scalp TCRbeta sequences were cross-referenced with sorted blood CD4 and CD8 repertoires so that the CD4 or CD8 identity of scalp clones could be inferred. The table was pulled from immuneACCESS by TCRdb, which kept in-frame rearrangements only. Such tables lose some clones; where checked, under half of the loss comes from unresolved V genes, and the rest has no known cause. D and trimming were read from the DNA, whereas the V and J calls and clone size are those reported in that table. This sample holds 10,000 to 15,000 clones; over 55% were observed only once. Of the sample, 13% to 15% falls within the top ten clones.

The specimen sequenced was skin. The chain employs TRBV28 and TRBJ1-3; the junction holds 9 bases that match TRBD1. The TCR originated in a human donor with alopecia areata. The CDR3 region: CAIRLQGAGNTIYF. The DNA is TGTGCCATCCGGTTACAGGGGGCAGGAAACACCATATATTTT.